The clone carrying this TCR beta chain showed up many times. Its antigen is as yet unknown. This sample was included in a study of regulatory T cells in long-lasting Graves disease. Study outcomes and limitations: Accuracy was possibly reduced by small sample size. Persistent patients shared more public clonotypes (2,741) than new patients (about 960). Persistent cases of Graves' showed reduced TCR diversity relative to newly diagnosed patients.

Investigators prepared the TCR beta libraries by applying iRepertoire HTBI primers and Arm-PCR of CDR3 regions. In TCRdb, the multiplex PCR reads were re-called with MiXCR into one record per CDR3 protein. Of around 460,000 distinct CDR3 sequences in the sample, 22% were seen once. The time point denotes: persistent/refractory GD, antithyroid drugs over 5 years with positive TRAb. Researchers made the TCR library from RNA that was extracted from PBMCs. Material: peripheral blood mononuclear cells (PBMCs), obtained when the disease was refractory, from a patient treated with antithyroid drugs. This TCR was sampled from a female donor with Graves disease.

The CDR3 nucleotides are TGTGCCAGCAGTTACAGGGGCGCGAATTCACCCCTCCACTTT. This sequence encodes CASSYRGANSPLHF. The chain joins TRBV27 to TRBJ1-6; 7 bases agree with TRBD1. CDR1 MNHEY and CDR2 SMNVEV come from the germline V gene (reference sequence). Unmatched junction bases numbered 4, after V lost 4 bases and J lost 7 bases. The CDR3 runs 14 residues.